This T cell receptor beta chain was captured in a study of blood T cell repertoires in COVID-19. The wider study: The analysed material was cDNA or gDNA that came from T cells, B-cell-depleted T cells, or PBMCs.

Germline lookup yields CDR1 SGHRS and CDR2 YFSETQ. The CDR3 is made up of 15 amino acids. The ends lost 0 bases at V and 5 bases at J; junction bases unmatched: 7. The method was immunoSEQ multiplex PCR; TCRdb's version includes in-frame clones alone and lacks a portion of them. The data contain more than 95,000 clones, roughly nine tenths of them singletons. Source material: peripheral blood. This rearrangement joins TRBV5-1 to TRBJ1-1; 7 nucleotides align to TRBD1. This sequence originates from a human donor in a cohort sampled during active COVID-19. The CDR3 sequence is CASSLVKGARTEAFF. DNA for the CDR3: TGCGCCAGCAGCTTGGTGAAGGGGGCGAGAACTGAAGCTTTCTTT.